One and the same sample provided the 25 T cell receptor beta chains below, sequenced in a study of tumor-infiltrating lymphocytes in primary liver carcinoma. Germline DNA was also extracted, with blood RNA taken from unsorted whole blood. Starting from 450 to 500 ng of total RNA, TCR beta cDNA was produced with a primer in the constant region. TCR beta libraries came from three nested multiplex PCR rounds using slightly modified ARM-PCR. Amplification in the first two PCR rounds was performed using TRBV1-TRBV30 forward primers and a C-beta reverse primer for approximately 10 cycles each. TCRdb used MiXCR to reprocess the multiplex PCR reads, holding one entry per CDR3 protein. The table lists fewer than 400,000 distinct CDR3 sequences, over 55% of them singletons. The sequenced material came from peripheral blood. These receptors originate from a man aged 40-49 years with primary liver carcinoma and hepatitis B virus infection.

The CDR3 is CSVGESFYEQYF. The CDR3 DNA reads TGCAGCGTTGGGGAGTCATTCTACGAGCAGTACTTC. This chain links TRBV29-1 with TRBJ2-7; a weak D match, TRBD2 (5 bases). The V end lost 4 bases, the J end lost 3 bases, and 10 bases lay between the germline ends. In germline, CDR1 is SQVTM, CDR2 ANQGSEA. CDR3 length: 12 amino acids.

Note on this clonotype: A much more abundant neighbour one base away suggests this may be a read error. This chain links TRBV6-1 with TRBJ2-7, with 8 bases lining up with TRBD2. CDR1 and CDR2 (germline): MNHNS, SASEGT. The CDR3 is 16 residues long. The ends lost 7 bases at V and 0 bases at J; junction bases unmatched: 11. The CDR3 here is CASTSFHGRGSYEQYF. CDR3 in DNA: TGTGCCAGCACGTCTTTCCACGGGAGGGGCTCCTACGAGCAGTACTTC.

This sequence joins TRBV4-2 and TRBJ1-1; perhaps TRBD1 as D (6 bases). The CDR3 has 14 amino acids. V lost 4 bases and J lost 3, with 12 bases in between. From germline, CDR1 is LGHNA and CDR2 YNFKEQ. The CDR3 is CASSLDSSDTEAFF. As DNA, the CDR3 is TGTGCCAGCAGCCTGGACAGCTCTGACACTGAAGCTTTCTTT.

This clonotype was seen repeatedly, ten times or more. CDR3 DNA: TGTGCCAGCAAGCTCCGGACAGGGGAGGGAGCTTTCTTT. This gives the protein CASKLRTGEGAFF. This chain links TRBV6-2 or TRBV6-3 with TRBJ1-1; 9 bases are shared with TRBD1. V shed 7 bases, J shed 10 bases, and the junction held 10 bases outside the gene matches. This CDR3 is 13 amino acids long. Looked up from germline, CDR1 is MNHEY and CDR2 is SVGEGT.

As to this clonotype: In this CDR3 the conserved last residue, phenylalanine or tryptophan, is missing, so a read error is likely. The genes are TRBV5-1 and TRBJ2-1, with 7 positions matching TRBD1. The germline V gene encodes CDR1 SGHRS and CDR2 YFSETQ. The CDR3 runs 18 residues. V lost 0 bases and J lost 3; bases outside the gene matches: 12. The CDR3, as DNA: TGCGCCAGCAGCTTGGACTCCGAGACAGGGATAAGCTACAATGAGCAGTTCCTC. Its protein product is CASSLDSETGISYNEQFL.

In this sample, this clonotype turned up a few times. This rearrangement joins TRBV30 to TRBJ2-3; no clear D gene. The V and J ends lost 2 bases and 0 bases respectively, with 12 bases between them. In germline, CDR1 is GTSNPN, CDR2 SVGIG (reference sequence). There are 15 residues in the CDR3. For the CDR3, the DNA is TGTGCCTGGAGTATGTGGGCGGCAAGCACAGATACGCAGTATTTT. Amino acid sequence: CAWSMWAASTDTQYF. The full variable domain, in which reference TRBV30 and TRBJ2-3 provide the parts outside the CDR3, is SQTIHQWPATLVQPVGSPLSLECTVEGTSNPNLYWYRQAAGRGLQLLFYSVGIGQISSEVPQNLSASRPQDRQFILSSKKLLLSDSGFYLCAWSMWAASTDTQYFGPGTRLTVL.

The gene calls are TRBV13 and TRBJ1-2, with D unresolved. Germline CDR1 PRHDT, CDR2 FYEKMQ (reference sequence). Trimming left V 3 bases short and J 4 bases short, with 12 bases between. The CDR3 is 14 residues long. The CDR3 DNA sequence: TGTGCCAGCAGCTTCGGACGGATATCCTATGGCTACACCTTC. Protein sequence: CASSFGRISYGYTF.

Remarks on this clonotype: This may come from a read error, since a much larger clone is one base off. This chain links TRBV4-1 with TRBJ2-2; D gene ambiguous. This CDR3 is 12 amino acids long. With 8 bases removed from V and 6 bases from J, the gap between germline ends came to 10 bases. Germline V gene data show CDR1 as MGHRA and CDR2 as YSYEKL. Here the CDR3 DNA reads TGCGCCAGCTGCTTTTCAGCCGGGGAGCTGTTTTTT. Its translation is CASCFSAGELFF.

The chain combines TRBV12-3 or TRBV12-4 with TRBJ2-5, with TRBD2 matching 7 bases. The J segment lost 4 bases and the V segment lost 11 bases, leaving 10 bases of the junction unmatched. The length of the CDR3 is 13 residues. CDR3 DNA: TGTGCCTGTAGCCGAAGCGGGACAGAGACCCAGTACTTC. Protein: CACSRSGTETQYF.

This clonotype is medium-sized by share. J is TRBJ2-3 and V is TRBV4-3; TRBD1 matches 9 bases. V trimming: 4 bases; J trimming: 3 bases; junction bases outside the gene matches: 5. Germline V gene lookup returns CDR1 LGHNA and CDR2 YSLEER. The CDR3 extends over 15 amino acids. CDR3 loop: CASSRRQGGTDTQYF. The CDR3 coding sequence is TGCGCCAGCAGCCGCCGACAGGGGGGGACAGATACGCAGTATTTT.

The chain employs TRBV4-3 and TRBJ2-2, with a possible D match to TRBD1 (5 bases). The CDR3 contains 19 residues. V shed 4 bases and J shed 4 bases, with 25 bases lying between them. The V gene's germline CDR1 is LGHNA and CDR2 YSLEER. This CDR3 is CASSPRSPTRGNSTGELFF. CDR3 in DNA: TGCGCCAGCAGCCCCCGAAGCCCGACAAGGGGCAACTCCACCGGGGAGCTGTTTTTT.

In regard to this clonotype: Mismatch with germline at one junction end may stem from a read error. CDR3 sequence: CASSERLEGSYNERFF. The CDR3 nucleotides read TGTGCCAGCAGTGAGCGTTTAGAGGGCTCCTACAATGAGCGGTTCTTC. V gene TRBV6-1 combines with J gene TRBJ2-1; a possible D gene is TRBD2 (5 bases). Per the germline V gene, CDR1 is MNHNS and CDR2 is SASEGT. This CDR3 comprises 16 residues.

In its sample, this clonotype was seen a few times. The chain carries TRBV12-5 and TRBJ2-1; unclear D gene. The V gene lost 6 bases and the J gene lost 2 bases, with 8 bases spanning the gap. The CDR3 spans 13 residues. CDR1 is LGHNT and CDR2 is FRNRAP in the germline V gene. The CDR3 bases are TGTGCTAGTGGGGCGGACGCCTACAATGAGCAGTTCTTC. Encoded protein: CASGADAYNEQFF.

Worth noting for this clonotype: This may come from a read error, since a much larger clone is one base off. The chain recombines TRBV28 with TRBJ1-3; D possibly corresponds to TRBD1 (5 bases). V lost 7 bases, J lost 8 bases, and 15 bases lay in between. The CDR3 loop spans 13 amino acids. CDR1 MDHEN and CDR2 SYDVKM come from the germline V gene. The CDR3 DNA reads as TGTGCCAGCAATCTTTCAGGGAAAGACACCATATATTTT. It yields the protein CASNLSGKDTIYF.

On this clonotype itself: A much larger clone sits a single nucleotide away, making a read error possible. The chain recombines TRBV6-5 with TRBJ2-1, with 14 bases identical to TRBD2. The CDR3 loop spans 15 amino acids. The germline CDR1 and CDR2 sequences are MNHEY and SVGAGI. The CDR3 is CASSKGLAGVHDQFF. As DNA, the CDR3 is TGTGCCAGCAGTAAGGGACTAGCGGGAGTCCATGATCAGTTCTTC.

To note about this clonotype: With a much larger clone just one base away, this may be a read error. V usage is TRBV6-6 and J usage is TRBJ2-5; the D is unclear. The CDR3 consists of 14 residues. Trimming took off 5 bases at V and 4 bases at J, with 14 bases between the two ends. Germline CDR1 reads MNHNY; CDR2 reads SVGAGI (reference sequence). DNA of the CDR3: TGTGCCAGCAGTAACTTAGGAAGAGGAGAGACCCAGTACTTC. Translation gives CASSNLGRGETQYF.

Worth noting for this clonotype: A read error may explain this, as a much larger clone is one base away. The V gene is TRBV29-1, the J gene TRBJ2-2; 7 positions match TRBD2. With V trimmed by 6 bases and J by 6 bases, 1 base remained unmatched. CDR3 length: 11 residues. Looked up from germline, CDR1 is SQVTM and CDR2 is ANQGSEA. The CDR3 is CSVAGAGELFF. The CDR3 nucleotides read TGCAGCGTGGCGGGAGCCGGGGAGCTGTTTTTT.

The sample holds a few counts of this clonotype. The rearrangement joins TRBV7-2 to TRBJ1-2; D remains ambiguous. V lost 1 base to trimming and J lost 4 bases, with 10 bases between them. Germline assignment: CDR1 SGHTA and CDR2 FQGNSA. The CDR3 runs to 14 residues. CDR3 in amino acids: CASSLEIPAYGYTF. DNA of the CDR3: TGTGCCAGCAGCTTAGAGATTCCAGCCTATGGCTACACCTTC. Filled out from reference TRBV7-2 and TRBJ1-2, the complete variable domain reads GAGVSQSPSNKVTEKGKDVELRCDPISGHTALYWYRQSLGQGLEFLIYFQGNSAPDKSGLPSDRFSAERTGGSVSTLTIQRTQQEDSAVYLCASSLEIPAYGYTFGSGTRLTVV.

The rearrangement uses TRBV30 and TRBJ1-3; D uncertain. The V gene's germline CDR1 is GTSNPN and CDR2 SVGIG (reference sequence). The CDR3 totals 16 residues. Trimming cost V 0 bases and J 0 bases, with 12 bases left between them. CDR3 sequence (DNA): TGTGCCTGGAGTGTATGGGGTAGCGGCTCTGGAAACACCATATATTTT. Protein: CAWSVWGSGSGNTIYF. Drawing the rest from reference TRBV30 and TRBJ1-3, the complete variable domain is SQTIHQWPATLVQPVGSPLSLECTVEGTSNPNLYWYRQAAGRGLQLLFYSVGIGQISSEVPQNLSASRPQDRQFILSSKKLLLSDSGFYLCAWSVWGSGSGNTIYFGEGSWLTVV.

The table lists this clonotype with a count of one. At one end the junction does not follow the germline gene, possibly because of a read error. The CDR3 nucleotides are TGTGCCAGCAGTCGAGCCCCGGCGGAGACCCTGTACTTC. Translating gives CASSRAPAETLYF. The rearrangement links TRBV11-1 to TRBJ2-5; D is unclear. This CDR3 contains 13 residues. Germline CDR1 and CDR2: SGHAT and FQDESV (reference sequence).

This clonotype has a single count. Sequence at one end of the junction differs from germline and may be a read error. The chain joins TRBV7-9 to TRBJ2-3; 9 bases map to TRBD2. Germline-derived CDR1 and CDR2 are SEHNR and FQNEAQ (reference sequence). This CDR3 spans 16 amino acids. The CDR3 loop is CVSSRSGGRVRNTQYF. The CDR3 coding sequence is TGTGTCAGCAGCCGGAGCGGCGGGAGGGTCCGGAATACGCAGTATTTT.

As concerns this clonotype: A read error is possible here, since a much larger clone lies one base away. V is TRBV6-5 and J is TRBJ2-3; a possible D gene is TRBD1 (6 bases). The CDR3 length is 12 residues. The germline CDR1 and CDR2 sequences are MNHEY and SVGAGI. V lost 7 bases and J 3 bases, leaving 8 bases between the germline ends. The CDR3 bases are TGTGCCAGCAAACAGGGAACAGATACGCAGTATTTT. Translating gives CASKQGTDTQYF.

V and J are TRBV5-1 and TRBJ2-1; TRBD2 agrees at 10 bases. The CDR3 consists of 15 residues. CDR1 is SGHRS, CDR2 YFSETQ, per germline. J lost 9 bases, V lost 0 bases, and 6 bases had no gene match. For the CDR3, the DNA is TGCGCCAGCAGCTTGGTATCTAGCGGGAGTCCTGAGCAGTTCTTC. Its protein product is CASSLVSSGSPEQFF.

Notes on this clonotype: With a much larger clone just one base away, this may be a read error. The CDR3 nucleotides read TGCAGCGACGGGACTAGCGGGCGGAGCCCAGATACGCAGTATTTT. Its translation: CSDGTSGRSPDTQYF. The rearrangement uses TRBV29-1 and TRBJ2-3; 12 bases fit TRBD2. The CDR3 spans 15 residues. The V gene end was trimmed by 7 bases and the J gene end by 4 bases; junction bases not matched to a gene: 9. In germline, CDR1 is SQVTM, CDR2 ANQGSEA.

Worth noting for this clonotype: A much larger clone differs by one base, so this may be a read error. CDR3 loop: CASRDDSNERFF. The CDR3 DNA reads TGTGCCAGCAGGGATGACAGCAATGAGCGGTTCTTC. The genes are TRBV5-4 and TRBJ2-1, with D tentatively TRBD1 (5 bases). The V gene's germline CDR1 is SGHNT and CDR2 YYREEE (reference sequence). The CDR3 sequence is 12 residues long. Drawing the rest from reference TRBV5-4 and TRBJ2-1, the complete variable domain is ETGVTQSPTHLIKTRGQQVTLRCSSQSGHNTVSWYQQALGQGPQFIFQYYREEENGRGNFPPRFSGLQFPNYSSELNVNALELDDSALYLCASRDDSNERFFGPGTRLTVL.